The 9 T cell receptor beta chains presented below share a single source sample, sequenced in a study of T cells in women clearing cervical HPV infection (dated by TCRdb to 2016 to 2018). Library preparation used the immunoSEQ multiplex PCR assay. The table comes from immuneACCESS by way of TCRdb, which keeps in-frame sequences with V and J called. Part of the clones is missing from these tables; in studies checked, under half for an unresolved V gene and the rest for unknown reasons. The sample table holds approximately 21,000 clones. The ten largest clones capture approximately 2.5% of the sample. Sequencing was carried out using blood buffy coat. The receptor source for this set is a woman aged 18 to 75 with a cervical HPV16 infection that either progressed to CIN3+ or cleared (not recorded which).

In the case of this clone: The CDR3 extends 3 residues past the end of the read, so its final part is completed from the germline J gene. This chain connects TRBV19 to TRBJ1-2; no reliable D call. The germline V gene encodes CDR1 LNHDA and CDR2 SQIVND (reference sequence). The CDR3 sequence is 20 residues long. The sequenced part of the CDR3 DNA is TGTGCCAGTAGTATGGCTAGCGGACTGCGTTCTTGGAGCTCCTACAATGAC. Translation gives CASSMASGLRSWSSYND. The whole CDR3 is CASSMASGLRSWSSYNDYTF.

Worth noting for this clone: The read ends 3 residues shy of where the CDR3 ends; the end is completed using the germline J gene. The chain has TRBV7-9 and TRBJ1-2, with D uncertain. Per the germline V gene, CDR1 is SEHNR and CDR2 is FQNEAQ (reference sequence). V was shortened by 5 bases and J by 3 bases, with 7 bases between the two germline ends. The CDR3 runs 12 residues. The CDR3 sequence: CASSAADYGYTF. CDR3 DNA, as far as it was read: TGTGCCAGCAGCGCGGCGGACTATGGC.

Concerning this clone: The read ends 3 residues early relative to the CDR3; the germline J gene fills the gap. V and J are TRBV12-3 or TRBV12-4 and TRBJ2-3, with 7 positions matching TRBD1. With 9 bases clipped from V and 1 base from J, the junction kept 10 bases outside the gene matches. This CDR3 contains 15 residues. The CDR3 sequence is CASTLGTGGTDTQYF. The CDR3 DNA, read in part, is TGTGCCAGTACCTTGGGTACAGGGGGCACAGATACG.

A word on this clone: The read is 3 residues too short to cover the CDR3 end, so that end is filled in from the germline J gene. The V gene is TRBV18, the J gene TRBJ2-7, with no clear D. Trimming cost V 3 bases and J 5 bases, with 20 bases left between them. This CDR3 region has 16 residues. Germline V gene lookup returns CDR1 KGHSH and CDR2 LQKENI. The CDR3 bases that were read are TGTGCCAGCTCACCCGGTTTCACTTCCCTCTCGAACGAG. Encoded protein: CASSPGFTSLSNE. The entire CDR3 reads CASSPGFTSLSNEQYF.

As to this clone: The CDR3 end falls 3 residues outside the read, so it is completed with the germline J gene. This rearrangement joins TRBV20-1 to TRBJ2-5, with D perhaps TRBD1 (6 bases). The CDR3 is 12 residues long. Germline-derived CDR1 and CDR2 are DFQATT and SNEGSKA (reference sequence). V lost 5 bases to trimming and J lost 7 bases, with 14 bases between them. The CDR3 loop reads CSAADRRGTQYF. The sequenced CDR3 bases are TGCAGTGCTGCAGACAGGCGAGGGACC.

The CDR3 here is CASSPEGYNDYTF. The CDR3 bases that were read are TGTGCCAGCAGCCCCGAGGGCTACAATGAC. The V gene is TRBV7-9, the J gene TRBJ1-2; D is ambiguous. The read finishes 3 residues shy of the CDR3 end, and the germline J gene is used to complete it. CDR3 length: 13 residues. Germline CDR1 SEHNR, CDR2 FQNEAQ (reference sequence).

About this clone: The read stops 3 residues short of the end of the CDR3; the missing end is completed from the germline J gene. J is TRBJ2-7 and V is TRBV18; possibly TRBD1 for D (6 bases). V was pared by 0 bases and J by 4 bases, with 19 bases between. Germline V gene lookup returns CDR1 KGHSH and CDR2 LQKENI. The CDR3 sequence is 17 residues long. CDR3 DNA (partial): TGTGCCAGCTCACCACCGGGCTGGGACACGGAGCCGTACGAG. Translation gives CASSPPGWDTEPYE. The whole CDR3 sequence reads CASSPPGWDTEPYEQYF.

With respect to this clone: The CDR3 end is not reached by the read, which stops 3 residues before it; the germline J gene fills it in. J is TRBJ2-1 and V is TRBV12-3 or TRBV12-4; TRBD2 might be the D (6 bases). The CDR3 runs to 13 residues. Trimming removed 1 base from V and 6 bases from J, with 7 bases in between. CDR3 residues: CASSLGGVNEQFF. CDR3 bases read: TGTGCCAGCAGTTTAGGGGGGGTCAATGAG.

On this clone: A read error may produce the germline difference seen at one junction end. The DNA read from the CDR3 is TGTGCCAGCTCACGCGGGACAGGGTATGAC. This gives the protein CASSRGTGYD. The CDR3 reads in full as CASSRGTGYDYTF. The rearrangement uses TRBV18 and TRBJ1-2, with 9 nucleotides matching TRBD1. The read stops 3 residues short of the end of the CDR3; the missing end is completed from the germline J gene. Germline CDR1 KGHSH, CDR2 LQKENI. The CDR3 runs to 13 residues.